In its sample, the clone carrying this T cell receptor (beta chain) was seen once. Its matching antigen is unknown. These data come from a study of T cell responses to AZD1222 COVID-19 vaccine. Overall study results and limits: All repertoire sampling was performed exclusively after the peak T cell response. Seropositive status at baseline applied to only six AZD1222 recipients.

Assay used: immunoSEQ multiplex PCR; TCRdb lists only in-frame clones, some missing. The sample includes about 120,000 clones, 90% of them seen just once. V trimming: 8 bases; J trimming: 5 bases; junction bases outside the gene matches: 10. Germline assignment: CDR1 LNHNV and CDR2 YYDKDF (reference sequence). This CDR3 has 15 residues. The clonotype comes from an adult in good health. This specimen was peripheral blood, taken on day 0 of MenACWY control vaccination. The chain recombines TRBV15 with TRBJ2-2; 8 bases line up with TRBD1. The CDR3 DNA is TGTGCCACCCTCAGAAGACAGGGGAAGACCGGGGAGCTGTTTTTT. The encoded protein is CATLRRQGKTGELFF.